Sequencing of this T cell receptor (beta chain) was carried out in a study of shared clonotypes between healthy human individuals. CD45RO negativity and positive selection for CCR7 defined naive CD8 cells, a population that excluded terminally differentiated effector memory CD45RA+ cells. Germline values: CDR1 SGHVS, CDR2 FNYEAQ. V was cut by 6 bases and J by 2 bases, with 10 bases left in between. This CDR3 is built from 13 residues. Profiling relied on immunoSEQ multiplex PCR, and the TCRdb table lists in-frame clones only, not all of them. The sample holds 1.5 million to 2.5 million clones, roughly 94% seen once.

The TCR was taken from a man between 18 and 29 years old in good health. This sequence joins TRBV7-6 and TRBJ2-5, with no clear D. Source material: naive CD8+ T cells sorted from blood. CDR3 protein: CASSPWVQETQYF. The CDR3 DNA reads as TGTGCCAGCAGTCCGTGGGTGCAAGAGACCCAGTACTTC. Full variable domain (rest looked up from reference TRBV7-6 and TRBJ2-5): GAGVSQSPRYKVTKRGQDVALRCDPISGHVSLYWYRQALGQGPEFLTYFNYEAQQDKSGLPNDRFSAERPEGSISTLTIQRTEQRDSAMYRCASSPWVQETQYFGPGTRLLVL.